This T cell receptor (beta chain) was sequenced for a study of T cell responses to AZD1222 COVID-19 vaccine. The study's findings and limits: Just a handful of people given AZD1222 tested seropositive at baseline. White British donors predominated, females outnumbered males, and clonal diversity was possibly underestimated. Spike-specific TCR breadth and depth were elevated following two AZD1222 doses.

Germline loops: CDR1 SNHLY, CDR2 FYNNEI. The CDR3 loop spans 15 amino acids. J was trimmed by 5 bases and V by 5 bases; bases with no gene match: 8. The protocol was immunoSEQ multiplex PCR, while the TCRdb copy is restricted to in-frame clones and leaves out a portion. This sample has roughly 200,000 clones; over 80% occur once, and the top ten carry around 1%. Comment on this clone: What it binds is not known.

The TCR sequence derives from an adult who received the MenACWY meningococcal vaccine as a control. The specimen comprised peripheral blood, sampled 28 days after the second dose of the MenACWY control vaccine. The V gene is TRBV2, the J gene TRBJ2-2, with TRBD1 identical over 7 bases. The CDR3 sequence is CASSLLQGRTGELFF. The CDR3 bases are TGTGCCAGCAGTTTATTACAGGGGCGTACCGGGGAGCTGTTTTTT.